What follows are 20 T cell receptor beta chains derived from one specimen sequenced in a study of CD8 T cells in ankylosing spondylitis. MiXCR, run by TCRdb on the 5' RACE reads, gives a single entry per CDR3 protein. This table holds 300,000 to 400,000 distinct CDR3 sequences, under 15% found once. Sequencing was done on a sample of blood, either unsorted or a sorted T cell fraction (not recorded which). These receptors came from a male donor with ankylosing spondylitis or in good health (not recorded which).

In its sample, this clonotype was seen a few times. The chain joins TRBV3-1 to TRBJ1-3; the D is unclear. V was cut by 4 bases and J by 0 bases, with 13 bases left in between. The germline gives CDR1 LGHDT, CDR2 YNNKEL (reference sequence). CDR3 length equals 16 residues. In DNA, the CDR3 is TGTGCCAGCAGCCGAGTATCGGCCCTCTCTGGAAACACCATATATTTT. This gives the protein CASSRVSALSGNTIYF.

This clonotype was counted a few times. The V call is TRBV4-1, the J call TRBJ2-3, with D unresolved. Trimming removed 0 bases from V and 2 bases from J, with 6 bases in between. Per germline, CDR1 MGHRA and CDR2 YSYEKL. The CDR3 contains 14 residues. The CDR3 region is CASSQEWNTDTQYF. CDR3 bases: TGCGCCAGCAGCCAAGAATGGAACACAGATACGCAGTATTTT.

This clonotype was detected a few times. The chain employs TRBV5-1 and TRBJ2-5; TRBD2 aligns across 14 bases. This CDR3 is 16 amino acids long. Germline values: CDR1 SGHRS, CDR2 YFSETQ. V gave up 4 bases and J gave up 4 bases; unmatched junction bases: 6. DNA for the CDR3: TGCGCCAGCAGCACCGGGACTAGCGGGGGAGGAGAGACCCAGTACTTC. Translation: CASSTGTSGGGETQYF. Looking up the rest from reference TRBV5-1 and TRBJ2-5 gives the full variable domain: KAGVTQTPRYLIKTRGQQVTLSCSPISGHRSVSWYQQTPGQGLQFLFEYFSETQRNKGNFPGRFSGRQFSNSRSEMNVSTLELGDSALYLCASSTGTSGGGETQYFGPGTRLLVL.

The chain carries TRBV7-2 and TRBJ2-1, with D maybe TRBD1 (5 bases). Germline CDR1 and CDR2: SGHTA and FQGNSA. This CDR3 has 13 residues. Trimming removed 2 bases from V and 8 bases from J, with 10 bases in between. The CDR3 here is CASSLQGKDEQFF. The CDR3 DNA is TGTGCCAGCAGCTTACAGGGCAAGGATGAGCAGTTCTTC.

The CDR3 nucleotides are TGTGCTGGGGGGGGCGACACAGATACGCAGTATTTT. Amino acid sequence: CAGGGDTDTQYF. The chain is built from TRBV12-5 and TRBJ2-3; TRBD2 is a possible D gene (7 bases). Germline CDR1 LGHNT, CDR2 FRNRAP. Trimming cost V 11 bases and J 2 bases, with 11 bases left between them. CDR3 length: 12 residues.

This clonotype was recorded a few times. The chain uses TRBV12-3 or TRBV12-4 and TRBJ2-5; D possibly corresponds to TRBD1 (6 bases). The CDR3 is 13 amino acids. Trimming removed 3 bases at V and 5 bases at J, with 10 bases between. The CDR3 nucleotides are TGTGCCAGCAGTTTTCACAGGGACGAGACCCAGTACTTC. Translated, it gives CASSFHRDETQYF.

The chain carries TRBV7-9 and TRBJ2-4; a possible D gene is TRBD1 (5 bases). In germline, CDR1 is SEHNR, CDR2 FQNEAQ (reference sequence). The CDR3 is 11 residues long. Trimming stripped 0 bases from V and 13 bases from J, with 7 bases between. The CDR3 coding sequence is TGTGCCAGCAGCTTAGCAGGGGCGCAGTACTTC. This sequence encodes CASSLAGAQYF. Full variable domain (rest looked up from reference TRBV7-9 and TRBJ2-4): DTGVSQNPRHKITKRGQNVTFRCDPISEHNRLYWYRQTLGQGPEFLTYFQNEAQLEKSRLLSDRFSAERPKGSFSTLEIQRTEQGDSAMYLCASSLAGAQYFGAGTRLSVL.

This clonotype was counted ten times or more. CDR3 protein: CASGLTSESYNEQFF. Here the CDR3 DNA reads TGTGCCAGCGGCCTGACTAGCGAGTCCTACAATGAGCAGTTCTTC. V and J are TRBV2 and TRBJ2-1; 8 bases are shared with TRBD2. Germline V gene sequence: CDR1 SNHLY, CDR2 FYNNEI. This CDR3 spans 15 amino acids. With 8 bases clipped from V and 1 base from J, the junction kept 7 bases outside the gene matches.

This clonotype was detected many times. The V and J genes are TRBV5-6 and TRBJ2-1; D perhaps matches TRBD2 (5 bases). The CDR3 spans 14 residues. V was shortened by 2 bases and J by 1 base, with 7 bases between the two germline ends. Germline assignment: CDR1 SGHDT and CDR2 YYEEEE. The CDR3 coding sequence is TGTGCCAGCAGCTTACCGGGATCCTACAATGAGCAGTTCTTC. It encodes CASSLPGSYNEQFF.

This clonotype was detected a few times. The gene calls are TRBV6-1 and TRBJ2-1, with D tentatively TRBD2 (7 bases). CDR3 length equals 15 residues. Trimming shortened V by 6 bases and J by 10 bases, and 22 bases separated the two germline ends. CDR1 MNHNS and CDR2 SASEGT come from the germline V gene. Written as DNA, the CDR3 is TGTGCCAGCAGAACCGAGAGGGGGAGGGCCTTGGAGCAGTTCTTC. Translation: CASRTERGRALEQFF.

This chain joins TRBV7-2 and TRBJ2-3, with 8 bases identical to TRBD2. Unmatched junction bases numbered 18, after V lost 4 bases and J lost 9 bases. There are 17 residues in the CDR3. Looked up from germline, CDR1 is SGHTA and CDR2 is FQGNSA. The CDR3 reads CASSSLSGSGGASTQYF. The DNA for the CDR3 is TGTGCCAGCAGCTCCCTCTCGGGGAGCGGGGGCGCAAGCACGCAGTATTTT.

This clonotype has only a few counts. CDR3 sequence (DNA): TGTGCCAGCAAAAAGACCCACGAGCAGTACTTC. Residues: CASKKTHEQYF. The V call is TRBV12-3 or TRBV12-4, the J call TRBJ2-7; D ambiguous. The CDR3 has 11 residues. V lost 7 bases and J 5 bases, leaving 9 bases between the germline ends.

This clonotype was detected only a few times. V gene TRBV10-2 combines with J gene TRBJ1-6; a weak D match, TRBD1 (6 bases). The CDR3 runs 14 residues. Germline-derived CDR1 and CDR2 are WSHSY and SAAADI. Trimming pared 4 bases from V and 9 bases from J, leaving 13 bases between. The CDR3 coding sequence is TGCGCCAGCAGTGCTTCAGGGGTGGGTTCACCCCTCCACTTT. Its translation: CASSASGVGSPLHF.

The genes are TRBV20-1 and TRBJ2-1; a possible D gene is TRBD1 (5 bases). The CDR3 length is 14 residues. Germline CDR1 and CDR2: DFQATT and SNEGSKA (reference sequence). The V end lost 6 bases, the J end lost 2 bases, and 14 bases lay between the germline ends. The CDR3, as DNA: TGCAGTGCCAGGGTGGTGGGGCCCTACAATGAGCAGTTCTTC. Protein: CSARVVGPYNEQFF.

The chain is built from TRBV20-1 and TRBJ1-2; D ambiguous. This CDR3 region has 12 residues. The germline CDR1 and CDR2 sequences are DFQATT and SNEGSKA (reference sequence). With 1 base removed from V and 4 bases from J, the gap between germline ends came to 7 bases. CDR3 nucleotide sequence: TGCAGTGCTAGAGTCGGAAGCTATGGCTACACCTTC. Its translation: CSARVGSYGYTF.

The chain links TRBV20-1 to TRBJ2-1; TRBD2 matches at 9 bases. This CDR3 is built from 14 residues. The J segment lost 7 bases and the V segment lost 3 bases, leaving 7 bases of the junction unmatched. Germline CDR1 reads DFQATT; CDR2 reads SNEGSKA (reference sequence). This chain's CDR3 is CSASGGTSKNEQFF. The CDR3 coding sequence is TGCAGTGCTAGTGGCGGGACTAGCAAAAATGAGCAGTTCTTC.

The chain uses TRBV5-1 and TRBJ2-3, with D possibly matching TRBD2 (7 bases). The CDR3 consists of 14 residues. Germline V gene lookup returns CDR1 SGHRS and CDR2 YFSETQ. The V gene lost 5 bases and the J gene lost 5 bases, with 15 bases spanning the gap. CDR3 sequence reads: CASSNYREGDTQYF. The CDR3 DNA sequence: TGCGCCAGCAGTAATTACAGGGAGGGAGATACGCAGTATTTT.

This clonotype was recorded at least ten times. The chain's CDR3 is CASSSQGFTEAFF. CDR3 bases: TGTGCCAGCAGTTCCCAGGGTTTCACTGAAGCTTTCTTT. J is TRBJ1-1 and V is TRBV12-3 or TRBV12-4, with a tentative D call TRBD1 (5 bases). CDR3 size: 13 residues. Trimming took off 4 bases at V and 4 bases at J, with 10 bases between the two ends.

This clonotype occurred a few times. J is TRBJ2-7 and V is TRBV6-2 or TRBV6-3; D may be TRBD2 (6 bases). CDR3 length equals 17 residues. The V gene lost 7 bases and the J gene lost 7 bases, with 29 bases spanning the gap. CDR1 MNHEY and CDR2 SVGEGT come from the germline V gene. This chain's CDR3 is CASTFTPRPRLRGEQYF. The CDR3 DNA follows: TGTGCCAGCACCTTTACCCCCAGACCCCGGCTGCGGGGAGAGCAGTACTTC.

The gene calls are TRBV12-5 and TRBJ2-5, with D maybe TRBD2 (6 bases). V lost 5 bases and J lost 4, with 14 bases in between. The germline CDR1 and CDR2 sequences are LGHNT and FRNRAP. The CDR3 is made up of 14 amino acids. The CDR3 region is CASGVGGPRETQYF. Written as DNA, the CDR3 is TGTGCTAGTGGTGTTGGAGGGCCTCGAGAGACCCAGTACTTC.